A few counts support the clone carrying this T cell receptor (beta chain). This sample is drawn from a study of T cells in Graves' hyperthyroidism and ophthalmopathy. Trimming removed 5 bases at V and 7 bases at J, with 17 bases between. Per germline, CDR1 SGHVS and CDR2 FQNEAQ. There are 14 residues in the CDR3. The source material, RNA transcripts, was used to amplify TCR beta CDR3 regions. HTBI primers drove first-round RT-PCR of the TCR CDR3. TCRdb re-called the multiplex PCR reads with MiXCR, one entry per CDR3 protein. The sample has approximately 620,000 distinct CDR3 sequences, about a sixth seen once.

Sample: blood. This chain joins TRBV7-8 and TRBJ1-2, with D maybe TRBD1 (5 bases). The sequence was obtained from a woman in her 40s with Graves' ophthalmopathy. The CDR3 coding sequence is TGTGCCAGCAGCAAAAGTTTGGGGACGGGTGGCTACACCTTC. Translated: CASSKSLGTGGYTF.